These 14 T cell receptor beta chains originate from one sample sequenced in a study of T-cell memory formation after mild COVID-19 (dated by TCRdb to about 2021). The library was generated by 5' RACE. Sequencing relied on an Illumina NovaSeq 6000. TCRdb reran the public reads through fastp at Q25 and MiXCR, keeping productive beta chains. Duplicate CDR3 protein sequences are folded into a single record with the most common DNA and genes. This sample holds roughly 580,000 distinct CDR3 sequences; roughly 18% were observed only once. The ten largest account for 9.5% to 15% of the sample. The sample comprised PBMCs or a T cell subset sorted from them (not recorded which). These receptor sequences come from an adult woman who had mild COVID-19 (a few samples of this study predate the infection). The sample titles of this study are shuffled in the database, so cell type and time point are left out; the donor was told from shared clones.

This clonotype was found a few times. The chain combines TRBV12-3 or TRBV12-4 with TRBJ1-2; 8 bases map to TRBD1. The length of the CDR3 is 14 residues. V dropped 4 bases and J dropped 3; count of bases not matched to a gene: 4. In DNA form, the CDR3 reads TGTGCCAGCAGTTCAGGGGGCGCGGACTATGGCTACACCTTC. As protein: CASSSGGADYGYTF.

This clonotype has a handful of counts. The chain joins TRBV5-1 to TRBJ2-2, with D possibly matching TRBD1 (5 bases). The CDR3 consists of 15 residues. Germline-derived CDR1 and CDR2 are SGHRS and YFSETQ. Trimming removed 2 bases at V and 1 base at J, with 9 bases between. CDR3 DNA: TGCGCCAGCAGCTTTGACCAGGGGAACACCGGGGAGCTGTTTTTT. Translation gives CASSFDQGNTGELFF.

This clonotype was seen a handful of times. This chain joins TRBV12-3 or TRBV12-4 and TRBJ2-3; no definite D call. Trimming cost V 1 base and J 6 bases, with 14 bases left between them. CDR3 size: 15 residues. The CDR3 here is CASSLGEIGWDTQYF. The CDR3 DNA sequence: TGTGCCAGCAGTTTAGGGGAAATAGGATGGGATACGCAGTATTTT.

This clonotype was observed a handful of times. CDR3 DNA: TGTGCCACCAGTGATCCGGCACGCACAGATACGCAGTATTTT. As protein: CATSDPARTDTQYF. This chain links TRBV24-1 with TRBJ2-3; no definite D call. The germline V and J ends were trimmed by 3 bases and 1 base, with 7 bases remaining between them. CDR3 length equals 14 residues. Per germline, CDR1 KGHDR and CDR2 SFDVKD.

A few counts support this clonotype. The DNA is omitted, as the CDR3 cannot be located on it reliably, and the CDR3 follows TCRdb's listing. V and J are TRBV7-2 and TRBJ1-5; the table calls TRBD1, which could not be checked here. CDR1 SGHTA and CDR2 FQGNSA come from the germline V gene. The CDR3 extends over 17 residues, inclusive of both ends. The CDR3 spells CASSFSLDRGGNQPQHF.

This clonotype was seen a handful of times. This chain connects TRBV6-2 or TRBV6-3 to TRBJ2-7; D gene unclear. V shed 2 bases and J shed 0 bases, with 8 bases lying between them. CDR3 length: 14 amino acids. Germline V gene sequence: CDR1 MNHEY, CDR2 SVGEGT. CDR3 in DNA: TGTGCCAGCAGTTACGTGGAGCCCTCCTACGAGCAGTACTTC. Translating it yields CASSYVEPSYEQYF.

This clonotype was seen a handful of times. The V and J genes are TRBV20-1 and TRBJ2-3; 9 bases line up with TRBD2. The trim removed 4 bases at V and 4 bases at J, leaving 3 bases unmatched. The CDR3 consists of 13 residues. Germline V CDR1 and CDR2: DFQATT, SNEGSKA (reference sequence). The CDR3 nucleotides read TGCAGTGCTAAAGTAGCGGGAGCAGATACGCAGTATTTT. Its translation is CSAKVAGADTQYF.

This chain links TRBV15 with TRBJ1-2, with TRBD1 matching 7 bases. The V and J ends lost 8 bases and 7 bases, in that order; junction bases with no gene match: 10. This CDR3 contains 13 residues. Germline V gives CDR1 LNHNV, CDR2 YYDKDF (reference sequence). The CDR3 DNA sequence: TGTGCCACCGGTCAGGGGGGCCCGCTTGGCTACACCTTC. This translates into CATGQGGPLGYTF.

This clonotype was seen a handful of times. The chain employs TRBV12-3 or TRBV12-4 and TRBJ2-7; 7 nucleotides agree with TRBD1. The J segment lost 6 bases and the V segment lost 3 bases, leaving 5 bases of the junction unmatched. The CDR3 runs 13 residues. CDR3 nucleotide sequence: TGTGCCAGCAGTTTCACCTCAGGGGGCGAGCAGTACTTC. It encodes CASSFTSGGEQYF.

CDR3 coding DNA: TGTGCCAGCAGCCCCCGGCTGGTGGACAGGGATGCAGATACGCAGTATTTT. It is translated as CASSPRLVDRDADTQYF. The chain couples TRBV7-2 to TRBJ2-3; TRBD1 matches 8 bases. The CDR3 consists of 17 residues. Germline CDR1 reads SGHTA; CDR2 reads FQGNSA. The V and J ends lost 5 bases and 4 bases, in that order; junction bases with no gene match: 14.

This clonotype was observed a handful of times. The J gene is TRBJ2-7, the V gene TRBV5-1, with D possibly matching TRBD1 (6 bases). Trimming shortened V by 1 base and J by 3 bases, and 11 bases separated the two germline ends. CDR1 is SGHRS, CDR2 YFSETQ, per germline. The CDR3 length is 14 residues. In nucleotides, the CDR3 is TGCGCCAGCAGCTTGACCGGGACAAACTACGAGCAGTACTTC. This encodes CASSLTGTNYEQYF.

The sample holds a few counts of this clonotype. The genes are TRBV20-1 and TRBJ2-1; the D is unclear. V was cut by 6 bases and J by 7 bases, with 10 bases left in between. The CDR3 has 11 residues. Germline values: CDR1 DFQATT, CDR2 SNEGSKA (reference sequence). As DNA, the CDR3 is TGCAGTGCCAGCAATCGGAATGAGCAGTTCTTC. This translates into CSASNRNEQFF.

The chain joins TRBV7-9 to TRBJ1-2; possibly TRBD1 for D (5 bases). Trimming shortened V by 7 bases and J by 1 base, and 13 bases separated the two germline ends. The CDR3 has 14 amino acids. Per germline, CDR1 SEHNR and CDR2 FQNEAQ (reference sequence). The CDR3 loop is CASILGGDNYGYTF. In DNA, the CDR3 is TGTGCCAGCATCCTAGGAGGGGATAACTATGGCTACACCTTC.

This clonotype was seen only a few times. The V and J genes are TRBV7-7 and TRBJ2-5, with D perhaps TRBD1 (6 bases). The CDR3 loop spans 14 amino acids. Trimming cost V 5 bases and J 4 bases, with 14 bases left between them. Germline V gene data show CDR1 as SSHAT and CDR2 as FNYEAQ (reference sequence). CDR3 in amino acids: CASSTGTHLETQYF. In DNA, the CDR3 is TGTGCCAGCAGCACCGGGACACACTTAGAGACCCAGTACTTC.